The next 3 T cell receptor beta chains were all read from a single sample in a study of cytomegalovirus exposure and HLA in healthy donors. Primers: 60 Vbeta forward and 13 Jbeta reverse. The method was immunoSEQ multiplex PCR; TCRdb's version includes in-frame clones alone and lacks a portion of them. This repertoire includes over 100,000 clones. The sequenced sample consisted of PBMCs. The receptor set was obtained from a young man in good health and CMV-seronegative.

CDR3 nucleotide sequence: TGTGCCAGCAGCCAAGGACAGGGGGCGTATACAGATACGCAGTATTTT. This codes for CASSQGQGAYTDTQYF. This rearrangement joins TRBV7-6 to TRBJ2-3, with 11 bases matching TRBD1. The CDR3 extends over 16 amino acids. Germline CDR1 is SGHVS and CDR2 is FNYEAQ. Losses at the gene ends were 5 bases for V and 3 bases for J; bases not matched to a gene: 7.

The chain employs TRBV19 and TRBJ1-1; possible D gene TRBD1, 6 bases. This CDR3 is 15 amino acids long. With 5 bases removed from V and 0 bases from J, the gap between germline ends came to 13 bases. The germline V gene encodes CDR1 LNHDA and CDR2 SQIVND (reference sequence). The CDR3 sequence is CASSPWTVMNTEAFF. CDR3 nucleotides: TGTGCCAGTAGTCCGTGGACAGTTATGAACACTGAAGCTTTCTTT. The whole variable domain, remainder taken from reference TRBV19 and TRBJ1-1, is DGGITQSPKYLFRKEGQNVTLSCEQNLNHDAMYWYRQDPGQGLRLIYYSQIVNDFQKGDIAEGYSVSREKKESFPLTVTSAQKNPTAFYLCASSPWTVMNTEAFFGQGTRLTVV.

The J gene is TRBJ1-1, the V gene TRBV29-1, with 9 bases that match TRBD1. Germline values: CDR1 SQVTM, CDR2 ANQGSEA. V lost 5 bases and J lost 4; bases outside the gene matches: 5. The CDR3 totals 13 residues. The CDR3 coding sequence is TGCAGCGTTCTTGGACAGGGGACCACTGAAGCTTTCTTT. Protein sequence: CSVLGQGTTEAFF. The variable domain in full, with the rest retrieved from reference TRBV29-1 and TRBJ1-1, is SAVISQKPSRDICQRGTSLTIQCQVDSQVTMMFWYRQQPGQSLTLIATANQGSEATYESGFVIDKFPISRPNLTFSTLTVSNMSPEDSSIYLCSVLGQGTTEAFFGQGTRLTVV.